The T cell receptor (beta chain) under discussion was sequenced for a study of shared clonotypes between healthy human individuals. Assay: immunoSEQ multiplex PCR; the TCRdb copy retains only in-frame clones and omits some. The sample records about 2,100,000 clones, approximately 94% being singletons. As defined, naive CD8 cells were CD45RO-negative and positively selected for CCR7, with terminally differentiated effector memory CD45RA+ cells excluded. This CDR3 spans 15 amino acids. V lost 0 bases, J lost 6 bases, and 13 bases lay in between. CDR1 and CDR2 from the germline V gene are MNHNY and SVGAGI (reference sequence).

V is TRBV6-6 and J is TRBJ2-3, with D possibly matching TRBD1 (6 bases). This clonotype originated in a man between 18 and 29 years old in good health. Some clones in this sample may be carry-over from other donors' samples. What was sequenced was naive CD8+ T cells from PBMCs. CDR3 nucleotides: TGTGCCAGCAGTTACTCGGGCAGGGGTCAGGATACGCAGTATTTT. It yields the protein CASSYSGRGQDTQYF.